This T cell receptor beta chain was sequenced in a study of T cells in Graves' hyperthyroidism and ophthalmopathy. Study context: Peripheral blood was collected at initial diagnosis, before any treatment.

To note about this clonotype: As yet, its antigen is unknown.

There were TCR beta CDR3 regions amplified from RNA transcripts. An initial round of RT-PCR targeting the TCR CDR3 relied on the HTBI primer set. TCRdb re-called the multiplex PCR reads with MiXCR, one entry per CDR3 protein. The profile covers 500,000 to 550,000 distinct CDR3 sequences, with 20% to 25% appearing a single time and roughly 29% taken by the ten largest. The germline V gene encodes CDR1 DFQATT and CDR2 SNEGSKA (reference sequence). J gave up 3 bases and V 6 bases, and 3 bases lay outside the gene matches. This CDR3 has 12 amino acids. Clinical symptoms, serum thyroxine, TRAb, thyroid ultrasound and orbital computed tomography established diagnosis. General study points: A model using 13 V-J features told ophthalmopathy apart from stable hyperthyroidism. Most clonotypes expanded in thyroid above 0.001 were likewise present in blood.

The TCR comes from a man between 18 and 29 years old with Graves' hyperthyroidism. The sequencing input was blood. The chain employs TRBV20-1 and TRBJ1-2, with TRBD1 matching over 8 bases. The CDR3 DNA sequence: TGCAGTGCAGGACAGGGAGACTATGGCTACACCTTC. Its translation is CSAGQGDYGYTF.